This T cell receptor (beta chain) appears in the sequencing data of a study of CXCR3-negative and CXCR3-positive naive CD8 T cells. Study outcomes and limitations: No difference in surface CD5 was seen between naive subsets, and TCR strength was inferred from TRB CDR3 properties. Both naive subsets showed comparably high diversity, and memory CD8+ cells showed much lower diversity.

Worth noting for this clonotype: Its matching antigen is unknown.

The CDR3 spans 13 residues. The germline V gene encodes CDR1 SGHTA and CDR2 FQGNSA. Each TRB cDNA library was prepared by 5' RACE (with UMI labels). TCRdb reprocessed the 5' RACE reads and stores each CDR3 protein as one record, lacking DNA. This sample contains tens of thousands of distinct CDR3 sequences. Researchers reported sorting every CD8+ T cell subset in triplicate, around 300,000 cells per sort. Naive CD8+ T cells showed a CD45RO-CCR7+CD27+CD95- phenotype. The origin of this receptor is a human donor in good health. Some clones in this sample may be carry-over from other donors' samples. The V call is TRBV7-2, the J call TRBJ2-7. The source material was naive CXCR3- CD8+ T cells from blood. The subset was: CD45RO-CCR7+CD27+CD95- naive CD8+ T cells lacking CXCR3 (TNR3-). This chain's CDR3 is CASSLAGMDEQYF.